What follows are 12 T cell receptor beta chains derived from one specimen sequenced in a study of T cells after yellow fever vaccination. From the 5' RACE reads, TCRdb called clonotypes with MiXCR, one entry per CDR3 protein. The repertoire holds some 500,000 distinct CDR3 sequences, approximately 12% seen once, with roughly an eighth in the top ten. Sequences were derived from PBMCs, sampled on the day of the yellow fever booster vaccination. These TCRs come from a man under 40 who received the YFV17D yellow fever vaccine.

This clonotype showed up many times. The genes are TRBV7-8 and TRBJ2-6; D not certain. Trimming shortened V by 1 base and J by 4 bases, and 5 bases separated the two germline ends. Germline values: CDR1 SGHVS, CDR2 FQNEAQ. The CDR3 extends over 14 amino acids. DNA of the CDR3: TGTGCCAGCAGCTTAGGCCCCGGGGCCAACGTCCTGACTTTC. Translation gives CASSLGPGANVLTF.

The V gene is TRBV7-9, the J gene TRBJ2-1; 8 bases are a match to TRBD2. Unmatched junction bases numbered 5, after V lost 5 bases and J lost 5 bases. Germline lookup yields CDR1 SEHNR and CDR2 FQNEAQ (reference sequence). The CDR3 length is 14 residues. The CDR3 region is CASSQGLAHNEQFF. The CDR3 DNA reads TGTGCCAGCAGCCAAGGACTAGCCCACAATGAGCAGTTCTTC. Looking up the rest from reference TRBV7-9 and TRBJ2-1 gives the full variable domain: DTGVSQNPRHKITKRGQNVTFRCDPISEHNRLYWYRQTLGQGPEFLTYFQNEAQLEKSRLLSDRFSAERPKGSFSTLEIQRTEQGDSAMYLCASSQGLAHNEQFFGPGTRLTVL.

This clonotype was seen more than once but under ten times. The chain joins TRBV30 to TRBJ2-3; no clear D. With 0 bases removed from V and 10 bases from J, the gap between germline ends came to 11 bases. From germline, CDR1 is GTSNPN and CDR2 SVGIG (reference sequence). This CDR3 has 12 amino acids. CDR3 sequence (DNA): TGTGCCTGGAGTGTCCGACACCCTCCGCAGTATTTT. This encodes CAWSVRHPPQYF.

V is TRBV6-5 and J is TRBJ1-5, with TRBD1 matching 7 bases. Germline V CDR1 and CDR2: MNHEY, SVGAGI. J lost 3 bases, V lost 2 bases, and 10 bases had no gene match. CDR3 length: 17 amino acids. The chain's CDR3 is CASSYPNRDRDNQPQHF. CDR3 sequence (DNA): TGTGCCAGCAGTTACCCGAACCGGGACAGAGACAATCAGCCCCAGCATTTT.

This sequence joins TRBV3-1 and TRBJ2-1; D possibly matches TRBD1 or TRBD2 (5 bases each). V lost 1 base, J lost 10 bases, and 20 bases lay in between. This CDR3 spans 16 amino acids. CDR1 LGHDT and CDR2 YNNKEL come from the germline V gene (reference sequence). The CDR3 sequence is CASSQGRSGAYSEQFF. CDR3 nucleotide sequence: TGTGCCAGCAGCCAAGGAAGATCCGGGGCGTACTCCGAGCAGTTCTTC.

This clonotype was detected a few times. The junction differs from germline at one of its ends, possibly a read error. The genes are TRBV28 and TRBJ2-4; the D gene could be TRBD1 or TRBD2 (5 bases each). This CDR3 contains 12 residues. Looked up from germline, CDR1 is MDHEN and CDR2 is SYDVKM. CDR3 nucleotides: TGTGCCAGCAGTTTACGGACGGGGCACTGGAACTTC. It yields the protein CASSLRTGHWNF.

This clonotype has a handful of counts. DNA of the CDR3: TGTGCCAGCAGCCCCCTACAGGGGTCCTACGAGCAGTACTTC. Its translation: CASSPLQGSYEQYF. This rearrangement joins TRBV3-1 to TRBJ2-7, with 7 bases identical to TRBD1. The germline CDR1 and CDR2 sequences are LGHDT and YNNKEL (reference sequence). This CDR3 is built from 14 residues. With V trimmed by 4 bases and J by 1 base, 4 bases remained unmatched.

This chain uses TRBV29-1 with TRBJ2-3; 11 bases line up with TRBD1. Germline V gene lookup returns CDR1 SQVTM and CDR2 ANQGSEA. This CDR3 has 14 residues. Trimming removed 6 bases from V and 3 bases from J; junction bases left unmatched: 5. DNA for the CDR3: TGCAGCGTGGATGGGACAGGGGGAACAGATACGCAGTATTTT. Its translation is CSVDGTGGTDTQYF.

The rearrangement uses TRBV20-1 and TRBJ2-7, with TRBD2 matching 7 bases. Germline CDR1 and CDR2: DFQATT and SNEGSKA (reference sequence). This CDR3 has 15 residues. The V gene end was trimmed by 2 bases and the J gene end by 3 bases; junction bases not matched to a gene: 10. The CDR3 DNA sequence: TGCAGTGCTAGACCAAGCGGGATTAGATACTACGAGCAGTACTTC. Its protein product is CSARPSGIRYYEQYF.

On this clonotype: One end of the junction does not line up with germline, which may come from a read error. The genes are TRBV5-1 and TRBJ2-7; 11 nucleotides agree with TRBD2. The CDR3 extends over 16 amino acids. Germline V gene data show CDR1 as SGHRS and CDR2 as YFSETQ. CDR3 nucleotide sequence: TGCTCCAGCAGCCCAGGGAGACTAGCGGGAACCTACGAGCAGTACTTC. Its protein is CSSSPGRLAGTYEQYF.

The gene calls are TRBV18 and TRBJ2-3; no firm D call. CDR1 is KGHSH, CDR2 LQKENI, per germline. Trimming cost V 3 bases and J 4 bases, with 11 bases left between them. The CDR3 extends over 14 amino acids. CDR3 DNA: TGTGCCAGCTCACCGGTGTTAGGAGCAGATACGCAGTATTTT. Amino acid sequence: CASSPVLGADTQYF.

This sequence joins TRBV7-2 and TRBJ2-3; D not certain. CDR1 is SGHTA, CDR2 FQGNSA, per germline. Trimming cost V 1 base and J 10 bases, with 9 bases left between them. The CDR3 runs 12 residues. CDR3 DNA sequence: TGTGCCAGCAGCTTAGAAGCCGAGCCGCAGTATTTT. Translation gives CASSLEAEPQYF.